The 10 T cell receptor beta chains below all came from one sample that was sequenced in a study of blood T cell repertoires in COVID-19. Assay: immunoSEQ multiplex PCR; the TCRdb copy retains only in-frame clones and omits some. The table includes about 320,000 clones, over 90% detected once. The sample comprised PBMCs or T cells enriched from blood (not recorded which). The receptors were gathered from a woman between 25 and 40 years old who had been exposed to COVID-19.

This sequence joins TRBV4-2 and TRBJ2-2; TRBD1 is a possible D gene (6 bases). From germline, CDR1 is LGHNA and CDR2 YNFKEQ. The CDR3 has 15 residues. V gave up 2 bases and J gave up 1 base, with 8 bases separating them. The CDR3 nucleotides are TGTGCCAGCAGCCAAAAGACAGGGAACACCGGGGAGCTGTTTTTT. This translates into CASSQKTGNTGELFF.

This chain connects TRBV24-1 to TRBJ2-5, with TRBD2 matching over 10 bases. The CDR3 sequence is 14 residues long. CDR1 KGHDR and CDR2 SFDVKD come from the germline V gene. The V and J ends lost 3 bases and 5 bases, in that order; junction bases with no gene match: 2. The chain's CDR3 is CATSDRLAGETQYF. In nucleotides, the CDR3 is TGTGCCACCAGTGATAGACTAGCGGGTGAGACCCAGTACTTC.

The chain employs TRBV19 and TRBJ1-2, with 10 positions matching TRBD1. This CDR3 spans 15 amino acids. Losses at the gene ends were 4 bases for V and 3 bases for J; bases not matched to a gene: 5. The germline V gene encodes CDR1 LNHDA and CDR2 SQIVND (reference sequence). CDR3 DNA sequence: TGTGCCAGTAGTAGACAGGGGGCGGTTGACTATGGCTACACCTTC. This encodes CASSRQGAVDYGYTF.

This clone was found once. The DNA for the CDR3 is TGTGCCAGCAGTTTCTCCGGGTCCAGTAATGAAAAACTGTTTTTT. It is translated as CASSFSGSSNEKLFF. The genes are TRBV28 and TRBJ1-4; no definite D call. CDR1 is MDHEN, CDR2 SYDVKM, per germline. The CDR3 covers 15 residues. Trimming took off 3 bases at V and 4 bases at J, with 12 bases between the two ends.

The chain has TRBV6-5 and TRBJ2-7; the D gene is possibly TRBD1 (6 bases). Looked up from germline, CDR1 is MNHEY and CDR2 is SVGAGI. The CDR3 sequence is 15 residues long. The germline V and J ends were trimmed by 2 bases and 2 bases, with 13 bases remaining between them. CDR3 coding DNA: TGTGCCAGCAGTTACGCTCAGGGGTCCGCCTACGAGCAGTACTTC. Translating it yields CASSYAQGSAYEQYF.

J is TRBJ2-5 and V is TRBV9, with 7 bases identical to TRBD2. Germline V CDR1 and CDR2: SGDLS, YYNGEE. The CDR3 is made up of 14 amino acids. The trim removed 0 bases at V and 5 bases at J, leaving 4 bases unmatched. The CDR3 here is CASSVGGGHETQYF. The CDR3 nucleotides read TGTGCCAGCAGCGTAGGCGGGGGTCACGAGACCCAGTACTTC.

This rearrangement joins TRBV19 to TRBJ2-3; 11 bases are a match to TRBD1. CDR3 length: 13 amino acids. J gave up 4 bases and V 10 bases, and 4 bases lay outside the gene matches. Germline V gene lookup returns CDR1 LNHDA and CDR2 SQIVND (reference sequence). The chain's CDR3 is CATTGQGADTQYF. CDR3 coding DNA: TGTGCCACTACGGGACAGGGGGCAGATACGCAGTATTTT.

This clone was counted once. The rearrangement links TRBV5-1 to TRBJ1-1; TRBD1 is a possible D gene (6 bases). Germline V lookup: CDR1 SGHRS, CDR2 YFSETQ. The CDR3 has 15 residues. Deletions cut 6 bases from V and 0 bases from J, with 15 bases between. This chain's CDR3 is CASNSRGSMNTEAFF. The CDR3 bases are TGCGCCAGCAACAGCAGGGGCTCAATGAACACTGAAGCTTTCTTT. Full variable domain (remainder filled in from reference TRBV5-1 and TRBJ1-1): KAGVTQTPRYLIKTRGQQVTLSCSPISGHRSVSWYQQTPGQGLQFLFEYFSETQRNKGNFPGRFSGRQFSNSRSEMNVSTLELGDSALYLCASNSRGSMNTEAFFGQGTRLTVV.

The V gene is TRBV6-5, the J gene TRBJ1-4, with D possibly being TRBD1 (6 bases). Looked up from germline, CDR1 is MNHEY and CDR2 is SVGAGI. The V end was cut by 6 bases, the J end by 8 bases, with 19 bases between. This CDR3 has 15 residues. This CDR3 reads CASRDSWGLGEKLFF. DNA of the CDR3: TGTGCCAGCAGGGACAGTTGGGGTCTAGGAGAAAAACTGTTTTTT.

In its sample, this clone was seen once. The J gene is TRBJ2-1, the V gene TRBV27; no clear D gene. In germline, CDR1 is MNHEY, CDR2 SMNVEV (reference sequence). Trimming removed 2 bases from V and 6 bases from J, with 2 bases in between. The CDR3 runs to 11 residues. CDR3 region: CASSLLNEQFF. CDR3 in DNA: TGTGCCAGCAGTTTACTCAATGAGCAGTTCTTC.